The subject of this entry is one TCR beta chain. The assay was immunoSEQ multiplex PCR, and TCRdb's table has in-frame clones only and misses some. The sample holds about 330,000 clones, 87% seen once. These data come from a study of blood T cell repertoires in COVID-19. The specimen sequenced was PBMCs or T cells enriched from blood (not recorded which). The source is a woman in her twenties or thirties who had recovered from COVID-19.

The CDR3 DNA is TGTGCCACCAGCACAGGCGGTGCGGGGGGAAACACCATATATTTT. It specifies CATSTGGAGGNTIYF. The chain couples TRBV15 to TRBJ1-3; D remains unclear. CDR1 is LNHNV and CDR2 is YYDKDF in the germline V gene (reference sequence). The V gene lost 4 bases and the J gene lost 4 bases, with 14 bases spanning the gap. The CDR3 runs 15 residues.